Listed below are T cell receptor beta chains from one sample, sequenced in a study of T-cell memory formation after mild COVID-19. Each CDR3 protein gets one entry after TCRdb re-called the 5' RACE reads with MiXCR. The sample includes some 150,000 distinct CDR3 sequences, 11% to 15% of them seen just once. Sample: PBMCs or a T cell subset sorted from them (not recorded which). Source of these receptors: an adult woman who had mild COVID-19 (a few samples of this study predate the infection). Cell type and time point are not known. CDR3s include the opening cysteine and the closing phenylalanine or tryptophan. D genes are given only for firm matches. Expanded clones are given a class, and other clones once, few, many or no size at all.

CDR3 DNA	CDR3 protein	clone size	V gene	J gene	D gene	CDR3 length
TGTGCCAGCAGCTTGGTCCAGGGGGAAGAGACCCAGTACTTC	CASSLVQGEETQYF	few	TRBV5-6	TRBJ2-5	TRBD1	14
TGTGCCAGCAGTTACGTCCCCCCGGACAGGGGAAAGGCCTATGGCTACACCTTC	CASSYVPPDRGKAYGYTF	few	TRBV6-2/TRBV6-3	TRBJ1-2	TRBD1	18
TGCAGTGCTAGAGATGTCCAGGGGGCAACCAAAAACATTCAGTACTTC	CSARDVQGATKNIQYF	many	TRBV20-1	TRBJ2-4	TRBD1	16
TGTGCCAGCAGTTTTGAGCCCCCAGGGGTACCCTACAATGAGCAGTTCTTC	CASSFEPPGVPYNEQFF	.	TRBV5-8	TRBJ2-1	.	17
TGTGCCAGCAGCGGGACAGGAACCACAGATACGCAGTATTTT	CASSGTGTTDTQYF	.	TRBV7-9	TRBJ2-3	TRBD1	14
TGTGCCAGCCGCCCGGGGTGGGACACTGAAGCTTTCTTT	CASRPGWDTEAFF	.	TRBV2	TRBJ1-1	.	13
TGTGCCAGCAGCTTACGGGACAGCTGGAAATTGCCCCAGTACTTC	CASSLRDSWKLPQYF	.	TRBV7-9	TRBJ2-5	TRBD1	15
TGCGCCAGCAGCCAAGGTCGGGGGGCATGGCCCCAGCATTTT	CASSQGRGAWPQHF	many	TRBV4-1	TRBJ1-5	.	14
TGCGCCAGCAGCCAAGATATTGCGGGCCCCTGGGCCGAGCAGTACTTC	CASSQDIAGPWAEQYF	few	TRBV4-3	TRBJ2-7	.	16
TGTGCCAGCAGTCGCCGGGAGACAGATACGCAGTATTTT	CASSRRETDTQYF	few	TRBV27	TRBJ2-3	.	13
TGTGCCAGCACCACCGGGACAGATAACACCGGGGAGCTGTTTTTT	CASTTGTDNTGELFF	.	TRBV2	TRBJ2-2	TRBD1	15
TGTGCCAGCACCCACCTGGCGGGGGGAAACACCGGGGAGCTGTTTTTT	CASTHLAGGNTGELFF	few	TRBV6-6	TRBJ2-2	TRBD2	16
TGTGCCAGCAGCTTAGGGGCCTGGGGGACAGGGGGGAATGAGCAGTTCTTC	CASSLGAWGTGGNEQFF	few	TRBV11-1	TRBJ2-1	TRBD1	17
TGTGCCAGCAGTTTCGACGACAACACTGAAGCTTTCTTT	CASSFDDNTEAFF	few	TRBV12-3/TRBV12-4	TRBJ1-1	.	13
TGTGCCAGCAGCTTAGGGGCTTCCTACAATGAGCAGTTCTTC	CASSLGASYNEQFF	.	TRBV5-6	TRBJ2-1	.	14
TGCAGCGCAGTGACTAGCGGGAGCTACGAGCAGTACTTC	CSAVTSGSYEQYF	few	TRBV29-1	TRBJ2-7	TRBD2	13
TGTGCCAGCAGCTTACGGACGGCTAACTATGGCTACACCTTC	CASSLRTANYGYTF	.	TRBV7-9	TRBJ1-2	.	14
TGCAGCGTTGTATGGGGCAACACAGATACGCAGTATTTT	CSVVWGNTDTQYF	few	TRBV29-1	TRBJ2-3	.	13
TGTGTTGATACCACTGACAGGAAACCCTCCTATGGCTACACCTTC	CVDTTDRKPSYGYTF	.	TRBV12-3/TRBV12-4	TRBJ1-2	.	15
TGTGCCAGCAGTTCTCCCGAAACCCCCTACGAGCAGTACTTC	CASSSPETPYEQYF	.	TRBV6-6	TRBJ2-7	.	14
TGTGCCAGCAGTTTAGCGGGGAACACCGGGGAGCTGTTTTTT	CASSLAGNTGELFF	many	TRBV12-3/TRBV12-4	TRBJ2-2	.	14
TGTGCCACCAGTGATACCGAGGGCCCGAATCAGCCCCAGCATTTT	CATSDTEGPNQPQHF	.	TRBV24-1	TRBJ1-5	.	15
TGTGCCACCAGCGCAGGGTTCGCGGAAAAACTGTTTTTT	CATSAGFAEKLFF	.	TRBV15	TRBJ1-4	.	13
TGTGCCAGCAGCCCGGTGGAGGGACAGGTCTTCAACGAGCAGTACTTC	CASSPVEGQVFNEQYF	many	TRBV5-5	TRBJ2-7	TRBD1	16
TGCAGTGCTGTTCAGGGTTTCGGCAATCAGCCCCAGCATTTT	CSAVQGFGNQPQHF	.	TRBV20-1	TRBJ1-5	.	14
TGTGCCAGCAGTGCCACAGTTAACTATGGCTACACCTTC	CASSATVNYGYTF	.	TRBV6-2/TRBV6-3	TRBJ1-2	.	13
TGTGCCAGCAGCATGGACAGGGGCGATGGAAACATTCAGTACTTC	CASSMDRGDGNIQYF	many	TRBV5-5	TRBJ2-4	TRBD1	15
TGTGCCAGCAGCTTAGGTTCAACAGGGGCTAACTATGGCTACACCTTC	CASSLGSTGANYGYTF	few	TRBV13	TRBJ1-2	TRBD1	16
TGTGCCATCAGTGAGTCAGAGGGGATAAAAGAGACCCAGTACTTC	CAISESEGIKETQYF	.	TRBV10-3	TRBJ2-5	.	15
TGTGCCAGCTCCTCAACAGCGGACACCGAGCAGTACTTC	CASSSTADTEQYF	many	TRBV7-8	TRBJ2-7	.	13
TGCAGTGCTAAAGGGGGCGCCGGAAACACCATATATTTT	CSAKGGAGNTIYF	few	TRBV20-1	TRBJ1-3	TRBD1	13
TGCGCCAGCAGCCAGGGTCGACAGGGAGGTACCTACGAGCAGTACTTC	CASSQGRQGGTYEQYF	.	TRBV4-3	TRBJ2-7	.	16
TGTGCCAGCAGCGACGGGACAGTCAACCCCAGAGAGGGCTACACCTTC	CASSDGTVNPREGYTF	few	TRBV9	TRBJ1-2	TRBD1	16
TGCAGTGCCAAGGGACTAGCGGGGCCCACCTACGAGCAGTACTTC	CSAKGLAGPTYEQYF	few	TRBV20-1	TRBJ2-7	TRBD2	15
TGCGCCAGCAGCTTGGTCGAGGTTTCCTACGAGCAGTACTTC	CASSLVEVSYEQYF	few	TRBV5-1	TRBJ2-7	.	14
TGTGCCAGCAGTGAAGGGCAGGATTACTACAATGAGCAGTTCTTC	CASSEGQDYYNEQFF	few	TRBV2	TRBJ2-1	.	15
TGTGCCAGCAGCTTAATAAGTCTAGAGACCCAGTACTTC	CASSLISLETQYF	.	TRBV7-9	TRBJ2-5	.	13
TGTGCCACCAGCATCCGGTCCCCTGGAAATTCACCCCTCCACTTT	CATSIRSPGNSPLHF	few	TRBV15	TRBJ1-6	.	15
TGTGCCACCAGCGGCACCGTTTACAATGAGCAGTTCTTC	CATSGTVYNEQFF	.	TRBV15	TRBJ2-1	.	13
TGTGCCAGCAGCTTAGGGGACGAGGGCTATGGCTACACCTTC	CASSLGDEGYGYTF	few	TRBV5-6	TRBJ1-2	.	14
TGTGCCAGCAGCTTAGCAAGTTGGGTGGGGCCTTCCTCCTACAATGAGCAGTTCTTC	CASSLASWVGPSSYNEQFF	.	TRBV7-8	TRBJ2-1	.	19
TGCAGCGTTGTTGGGGGCGCTTACAATGAGCAGTTCTTC	CSVVGGAYNEQFF	.	TRBV29-1	TRBJ2-1	.	13
TGCGCCAGCAGCCCACCCTTTAACACCGGGGAGCTGTTTTTT	CASSPPFNTGELFF	many	TRBV4-3	TRBJ2-2	.	14
TGCGCCAGCAGCCAAGGGCAGGGGCCATCCTACGAGCATTACTTC	CASSQGQGPSYEHYF	few	TRBV4-1	TRBJ2-7	.	15
TGTGCCAGCAGCCACGGTTTTACAGGGCCTGGCCTCCACTTT	CASSHGFTGPGLHF	.	TRBV3-1	TRBJ1-6	.	14
TGTGCCAGCAGCTTAGCGCAGGGCAGCACAGATACGCAGTATTTT	CASSLAQGSTDTQYF	few	TRBV7-9	TRBJ2-3	.	15
TGTGCCAGCTGTCGGGGGGACACCGGGGAGCTGTTTTTT	CASCRGDTGELFF	few	TRBV12-3/TRBV12-4	TRBJ2-2	TRBD2	13
TGTGCCAGCAGCTTGCTACCTTCCGGGACAGGGGATGAAGCTTTCTTT	CASSLLPSGTGDEAFF	few	TRBV5-5	TRBJ1-1	TRBD1	16
TGTGCCAGCAGCACGTCCGGGACCAACTATGGCTACACCTTC	CASSTSGTNYGYTF	.	TRBV7-9	TRBJ1-2	.	14